One and the same sample provided the 28 T cell receptor beta chains below, sequenced in a study of blood T cell repertoires in COVID-19 (TCRdb year 2020). The library was generated by the immunoSEQ multiplex PCR assay. TCRdb holds this immuneACCESS table with in-frame rearrangements only. Some clones are missing; in checked studies, unresolved V genes explain under half, and the rest has no known cause. The sample records roughly 180,000 clones, 60% to 85% of which are singletons. 17% of the sample lies in the top ten. Sequencing was done on a sample of peripheral blood. These receptors originate from a man in his sixties with active or convalescent COVID-19.

J is TRBJ2-1 and V is TRBV10-3; 8 bases line up with TRBD2. V shed 9 bases, J shed 6 bases, and the junction held 4 bases outside the gene matches. Germline V CDR1 and CDR2: ENHRY, SYGVKD. The CDR3 length is 12 residues. The CDR3 DNA reads TGTGCCATGGGGACTAGGGGCAATGAGCAGTTCTTC. Residues: CAMGTRGNEQFF.

The rearrangement uses TRBV18 and TRBJ2-7; 9 positions match TRBD1. The CDR3 contains 17 residues. Germline CDR1 is KGHSH and CDR2 is LQKENI. V was clipped by 1 base and J by 1 base; unmatched bases: 8. DNA for the CDR3: TGTGCCAGCTCACCACTGGGTCCCGGGACAGGGTCCTACGAGCAGTACTTC. Translating it yields CASSPLGPGTGSYEQYF.

This chain connects TRBV5-5 to TRBJ1-1; tentatively, D is TRBD1 (5 bases). CDR3 length: 16 amino acids. Germline loops: CDR1 SGHKS, CDR2 YYEKEE (reference sequence). V dropped 1 base and J dropped 5 bases, with 18 bases sitting between them. The CDR3 sequence is CASSLTGDSRYTEAFF. CDR3 nucleotides: TGTGCCAGCAGCTTGACCGGAGACAGCCGATATACTGAAGCTTTCTTT.

CDR3 protein: CASSPGGPQHF. The CDR3 bases are TGTGCCAGCAGTCCCGGGGGGCCCCAGCATTTT. This chain joins TRBV28 and TRBJ1-5, with D maybe TRBD1 (5 bases). V lost 5 bases to trimming and J lost 9 bases, with 8 bases between them. CDR1 and CDR2 (germline): MDHEN, SYDVKM. The CDR3 is 11 amino acids. The complete variable domain, with remaining parts taken from reference TRBV28 and TRBJ1-5, reads DVKVTQSSRYLVKRTGEKVFLECVQDMDHENMFWYRQDPGLGLRLIYFSYDVKMKEKGDIPEGYSVSREKKERFSLILESASTNQTSMYLCASSPGGPQHFGDGTRLSIL.

The chain is built from TRBV27 and TRBJ1-5, with 7 bases aligning to TRBD1. CDR1 MNHEY and CDR2 SMNVEV come from the germline V gene (reference sequence). V lost 4 bases to trimming and J lost 7 bases; unmatched junction nucleotides: 10. The CDR3 has 15 amino acids. Written as DNA, the CDR3 is TGTGCCAGCAGTTCACCCGACAGGGTCAACCAGCCCCAGCATTTT. Its translation: CASSSPDRVNQPQHF.

The CDR3 region is CASSFIRGNNQPQHF. The CDR3 DNA is TGTGCCAGCAGTTTTATAAGGGGCAACAATCAGCCCCAGCATTTT. The chain is built from TRBV28 and TRBJ1-5, with D tentatively TRBD1 (5 bases). This CDR3 comprises 15 residues. The V gene's germline CDR1 is MDHEN and CDR2 SYDVKM. V dropped 3 bases and J dropped 3 bases, with 12 bases sitting between them.

The V call is TRBV7-2, the J call TRBJ1-5, with D unclear. The CDR3 loop spans 15 amino acids. From germline, CDR1 is SGHTA and CDR2 FQGNSA. The V and J ends lost 1 base and 0 bases respectively, with 7 bases between them. The CDR3 DNA follows: TGTGCCAGCAGCTTAGGAGCCTTTAGCAATCAGCCCCAGCATTTT. Translation: CASSLGAFSNQPQHF.

The rearrangement links TRBV6-2 or TRBV6-3 to TRBJ2-2; TRBD2 matches 8 bases. From germline, CDR1 is MNHEY and CDR2 SVGEGT. The CDR3 runs 18 residues. V was pared by 5 bases and J by 5 bases, with 16 bases of the junction left unmatched. The CDR3 spells CASSPLERAGVGTGELFF. In DNA form, the CDR3 reads TGTGCCAGCAGTCCGCTCGAGAGAGCGGGAGTAGGTACCGGGGAGCTGTTTTTT.

The rearrangement links TRBV14 to TRBJ2-3, with TRBD2 identical over 9 bases. The CDR3 totals 13 residues. With V trimmed by 5 bases and J by 8 bases, 5 bases remained unmatched. The germline V gene encodes CDR1 SGHDN and CDR2 FVKESK. CDR3 amino acids: CASSGTSFGTQYF. The CDR3 DNA follows: TGTGCCAGCAGCGGGACTAGCTTTGGTACGCAGTATTTT.

V is TRBV4-2 and J is TRBJ1-2; D unclear. The ends were cut back, 2 bases at V and 6 bases at J, with 7 bases in the middle. CDR3 length equals 12 residues. Germline CDR1 and CDR2: LGHNA and YNFKEQ. DNA of the CDR3: TGTGCCAGCAGCCAACGGCAGGATGGCTACACCTTC. Protein product: CASSQRQDGYTF.

This sequence joins TRBV6-5 and TRBJ1-3; D unclear. V was shortened by 8 bases and J by 0 bases, with 5 bases between the two germline ends. The CDR3 is made up of 12 amino acids. The V gene's germline CDR1 is MNHEY and CDR2 SVGAGI. For the CDR3, the DNA is TGTGCCAGCCGGGACTCTGGAAACACCATATATTTT. Its translation: CASRDSGNTIYF.

The gene calls are TRBV12-3 or TRBV12-4 and TRBJ2-7; D may be TRBD2 (5 bases). The CDR3 length is 13 residues. Trimming took off 3 bases at V and 0 bases at J, with 6 bases between the two ends. CDR3 DNA sequence: TGTGCCAGCAGTTTCGCGGGCTCCTACGAGCAGTACTTC. Its protein product is CASSFAGSYEQYF.

The gene calls are TRBV28 and TRBJ2-6; no firm D call. This CDR3 region has 15 residues. From germline, CDR1 is MDHEN and CDR2 SYDVKM. Deletions cut 7 bases from V and 1 base from J, with 11 bases between. The CDR3 DNA follows: TGTGCCAGCACCCCTTTCGGGTCTGGGGCCAACGTCCTGACTTTC. Its protein is CASTPFGSGANVLTF.

This chain joins TRBV30 and TRBJ2-2; D is unclear. The V end was cut by 1 base, the J end by 5 bases, with 14 bases between. The CDR3 runs to 15 residues. Germline CDR1 is GTSNPN and CDR2 is SVGIG (reference sequence). The CDR3 reads CAWSGIVFGTGELFF. The CDR3 DNA sequence: TGTGCCTGGAGTGGAATAGTCTTCGGGACCGGGGAGCTGTTTTTT.

The chain has TRBV29-1 and TRBJ2-7, with D unresolved. Germline V lookup: CDR1 SQVTM, CDR2 ANQGSEA. The CDR3 runs 13 residues. V was pared by 6 bases and J by 3 bases, with 15 bases between. CDR3: CSVGVGVGYEQYF. In nucleotides, the CDR3 is TGCAGCGTGGGCGTAGGAGTCGGCTACGAGCAGTACTTC.

V usage is TRBV7-9 and J usage is TRBJ2-5, with D perhaps matching TRBD2 (6 bases). This CDR3 region has 13 residues. The germline gives CDR1 SEHNR, CDR2 FQNEAQ (reference sequence). The ends were cut back, 3 bases at V and 6 bases at J, with 11 bases in the middle. CDR3: CASSFGEAKTQYF. The CDR3 nucleotides are TGTGCCAGCAGCTTCGGGGAGGCCAAGACCCAGTACTTC.

The chain joins TRBV19 to TRBJ1-4; no clear D. The CDR3 has 14 amino acids. V lost 7 bases to trimming and J lost 2 bases, with 11 bases between them. The germline V gene encodes CDR1 LNHDA and CDR2 SQIVND (reference sequence). CDR3 sequence reads: CASTPGWTNEKLFF. The CDR3 DNA reads TGTGCCAGTACCCCGGGGTGGACTAATGAAAAACTGTTTTTT.

DNA of the CDR3: TGCGCCAGCACCTCGGGTGGCCCTGGGGCCAACGTCCTGACTTTC. It translates to CASTSGGPGANVLTF. The chain recombines TRBV10-2 with TRBJ2-6; D is unclear. From germline, CDR1 is WSHSY and CDR2 SAAADI. The CDR3 extends over 15 amino acids. V lost 7 bases, J lost 2 bases, and 12 bases lay in between.

This chain uses TRBV6-5 with TRBJ1-1; no definite D call. This CDR3 region has 12 residues. Trimming stripped 7 bases from V and 8 bases from J, with 14 bases between. Germline CDR1 is MNHEY and CDR2 is SVGAGI. The CDR3 DNA sequence: TGTGCCAGCATAGCACCACGCTTAGAAGCTTTCTTT. Translated: CASIAPRLEAFF.

This chain links TRBV28 with TRBJ1-2; 7 nucleotides match TRBD1. This CDR3 has 15 residues. The V and J ends lost 5 bases and 7 bases, in that order; junction bases with no gene match: 13. Germline CDR1 reads MDHEN; CDR2 reads SYDVKM. The CDR3 reads CASSIGDRHSAGYTF. CDR3 sequence (DNA): TGTGCCAGCAGTATTGGGGACAGACACTCTGCTGGCTACACCTTC.

This clone was detected only once. The chain carries TRBV5-1 and TRBJ2-7; 7 nucleotides line up with TRBD2. CDR1 SGHRS and CDR2 YFSETQ come from the germline V gene. CDR3 length: 17 residues. Trimming took 2 bases from V and 5 from J; bases not matched to a gene: 16. The CDR3: CASSLRTSSGPVNEQYF. In nucleotides, the CDR3 is TGCGCCAGCAGCTTACGCACATCTAGCGGCCCAGTGAACGAGCAGTACTTC.

This chain uses TRBV10-1 with TRBJ2-3; TRBD2 matches 8 bases. V lost 7 bases to trimming and J lost 3 bases; unmatched junction nucleotides: 3. This CDR3 region has 13 residues. The germline V gene has CDR1 WNHNN and CDR2 SYGVQD (reference sequence). Here the CDR3 DNA reads TGCGCCAGCACACAGCGGGAGACAGATACGCAGTATTTT. Protein sequence: CASTQRETDTQYF.

The chain joins TRBV9 to TRBJ2-7, with D unclear. V lost 3 bases to trimming and J lost 3 bases, with 25 bases between them. There are 18 residues in the CDR3. Germline V lookup: CDR1 SGDLS, CDR2 YYNGEE. CDR3 sequence reads: CASSAGLPSYPLYYEQYF. DNA for the CDR3: TGTGCCAGCAGCGCCGGGTTACCCTCATATCCCCTCTACTACGAGCAGTACTTC. The whole variable domain, remainder taken from reference TRBV9 and TRBJ2-7, is DSGVTQTPKHLITATGQRVTLRCSPRSGDLSVYWYQQSLDQGLQFLIQYYNGEERAKGNILERFSAQQFPDLHSELNLSSLELGDSALYFCASSAGLPSYPLYYEQYFGPGTRLTVT.

This clone was counted a single time. The J gene is TRBJ2-3, the V gene TRBV18; TRBD2 matches at 8 bases. CDR1 and CDR2 from the germline V gene are KGHSH and LQKENI. This CDR3 has 17 residues. V was clipped by 3 bases and J by 2 bases; unmatched bases: 10. The CDR3 nucleotides are TGTGCCAGCTCACCTGATAATAGCGGGGCTTACACAGATACGCAGTATTTT. It codes for CASSPDNSGAYTDTQYF.

The genes are TRBV6-5 and TRBJ1-1; 8 nucleotides align to TRBD1. Per germline, CDR1 MNHEY and CDR2 SVGAGI. The CDR3 is 13 amino acids. Trimming at V came to 8 bases and at J to 4 bases, leaving 6 bases not matched to a gene. The CDR3 reads CASLRGLGTEAFF. The CDR3 coding sequence is TGTGCCAGCCTCAGGGGGCTGGGCACTGAAGCTTTCTTT.

The chain combines TRBV19 with TRBJ1-2, with TRBD1 matching over 8 bases. V lost 6 bases to trimming and J lost 7 bases; unmatched junction nucleotides: 10. From germline, CDR1 is LNHDA and CDR2 SQIVND (reference sequence). The CDR3 covers 14 residues. CDR3: CASSRLAGGRGYTF. The CDR3 DNA sequence: TGTGCCAGTAGCCGATTAGCAGGGGGCCGTGGCTACACCTTC.

This chain connects TRBV6-4 to TRBJ2-2; 11 bases align to TRBD2. V was pared by 4 bases and J by 5 bases, with 6 bases of the junction left unmatched. The CDR3 extends over 16 amino acids. Germline V gene sequence: CDR1 MRHNA, CDR2 SNTAGT. CDR3 loop: CASSVTSGITTGELFF. Here the CDR3 DNA reads TGTGCCAGCAGTGTGACTAGCGGGATAACAACCGGGGAGCTGTTTTTT.

The chain recombines TRBV27 with TRBJ2-4, with D possibly TRBD2 on 5 matching bases. The CDR3 runs 14 residues. Trimming took off 3 bases at V and 8 bases at J, with 14 bases between the two ends. Per germline, CDR1 MNHEY and CDR2 SMNVEV (reference sequence). The CDR3 here is CASSFRRAGDIQYF. CDR3 coding DNA: TGTGCCAGCAGTTTTAGGCGGGCTGGGGACATTCAGTACTTC.